Below, 16 T cell receptor beta chains from the same sample are listed, as sequenced in a study of cytomegalovirus exposure and HLA in healthy donors. PCR primers comprised 60 Vbeta and 13 Jbeta primers. Measured with immunoSEQ multiplex PCR; TCRdb has only the in-frame clones, and not every one. Seen here are some 76,000 clones, roughly 70% observed once, and the top ten hold roughly 4.9%. Sequenced: PBMCs. Every receptor here comes from a man aged 55 to 70 in good health and CMV-seropositive.

The chain is built from TRBV27 and TRBJ1-2; D possibly corresponds to TRBD1 (6 bases). The length of the CDR3 is 13 residues. The V gene's germline CDR1 is MNHEY and CDR2 SMNVEV (reference sequence). Between the trimmed V and J ends, which lost 5 bases and 4 bases, there was a span of 11 bases. The CDR3 DNA reads TGTGCCAGCAGTCCTATAGGGGGCTATGGCTACACCTTC. Translating it yields CASSPIGGYGYTF.

The genes are TRBV4-3 and TRBJ2-7, with a weak D call TRBD1 (6 bases). Germline assignment: CDR1 LGHNA and CDR2 YSLEER. Trimming pared 3 bases from V and 0 bases from J, leaving 12 bases between. The CDR3 totals 15 residues. The CDR3 spells CASSQAGAPSYEQYF. DNA for the CDR3: TGCGCCAGCAGCCAGGCAGGGGCTCCCTCCTACGAGCAGTACTTC.

V and J are TRBV7-9 and TRBJ2-1; a possible D gene is TRBD2 (6 bases). This CDR3 is 12 amino acids long. V lost 3 bases and J lost 8, with 8 bases in between. Germline V gene sequence: CDR1 SEHNR, CDR2 FQNEAQ (reference sequence). The CDR3 sequence: CASSFSGDEQFF. The CDR3 DNA follows: TGTGCCAGCAGCTTTAGCGGTGATGAGCAGTTCTTC.

This chain joins TRBV27 and TRBJ1-2; a weak D match, TRBD1 (6 bases). Germline V gene sequence: CDR1 MNHEY, CDR2 SMNVEV (reference sequence). Trimming removed 8 bases at V and 4 bases at J, with 14 bases between. The CDR3 covers 13 residues. CDR3 sequence: CASGPTGIYGYTF. CDR3 nucleotides: TGTGCCAGCGGGCCCACAGGGATCTATGGCTACACCTTC.

J is TRBJ1-1 and V is TRBV28; D possibly corresponds to TRBD1 (6 bases). Per the germline V gene, CDR1 is MDHEN and CDR2 is SYDVKM. Trimming removed 7 bases at V and 1 base at J, with 13 bases between. The CDR3 contains 14 residues. DNA for the CDR3: TGTGCCAGCACAACTTTGACAGGGAACACTGAAGCTTTCTTT. Its protein product is CASTTLTGNTEAFF.

The chain is built from TRBV2 and TRBJ1-2; no reliable D call. The V end was cut by 1 base, the J end by 5 bases, with 11 bases between. The V gene's germline CDR1 is SNHLY and CDR2 FYNNEI. This CDR3 comprises 14 residues. The CDR3 region has the DNA TGTGCCAGCAGTGAAGGAGGGCAAGGTTATGGCTACACCTTC. It specifies CASSEGGQGYGYTF.

This clone has only one observation. The chain employs TRBV27 and TRBJ2-7; a possible D gene is TRBD2 (7 bases). This CDR3 is 14 amino acids long. CDR1 MNHEY and CDR2 SMNVEV come from the germline V gene (reference sequence). V was pared by 3 bases and J by 5 bases, with 14 bases between. The CDR3 nucleotides read TGTGCCAGCAGTTTTGGGGGGGGCGCGGACGAGCAGTACTTC. Translation: CASSFGGGADEQYF.

In regard to this clone: The sample contains more than one DNA sequence encoding this CDR3. The V call is TRBV7-9, the J call TRBJ2-1, with 8 bases identical to TRBD1. The CDR3 contains 13 residues. Losses at the gene ends were 6 bases for V and 6 bases for J; bases not matched to a gene: 4. The germline V gene has CDR1 SEHNR and CDR2 FQNEAQ (reference sequence). The CDR3 region has the DNA TGTGCCAGCAGTTCTACAGGGGGCAATGAGCAGTTCTTC. Its protein is CASSSTGGNEQFF.

This CDR3 reads CASSPAGYTDTQYF. The CDR3, as DNA: TGTGCCAGCAGCCCAGCGGGATACACAGATACGCAGTATTTT. The chain recombines TRBV9 with TRBJ2-3, with 7 bases identical to TRBD2. Trimming removed 4 bases from V and 2 bases from J; junction bases left unmatched: 4. Per the germline V gene, CDR1 is SGDLS and CDR2 is YYNGEE. The CDR3 is 14 residues long. The whole variable domain, remainder taken from reference TRBV9 and TRBJ2-3, is DSGVTQTPKHLITATGQRVTLRCSPRSGDLSVYWYQQSLDQGLQFLIQYYNGEERAKGNILERFSAQQFPDLHSELNLSSLELGDSALYFCASSPAGYTDTQYFGPGTRLTVL.

As regards this clone: The junction does not match germline at one end; this may be a read error. This chain links TRBV5-5 with TRBJ1-2, with 7 bases lining up with TRBD1. Looked up from germline, CDR1 is SGHKS and CDR2 is YYEKEE (reference sequence). There are 16 residues in the CDR3. CDR3 DNA: TGTGCCAGCAGCTTGGTCGCAACCACAGGGGTATATGGGTACACCTTC. Amino acid sequence: CASSLVATTGVYGYTF.

The chain recombines TRBV29-1 with TRBJ2-5, with a weak D call TRBD1 (6 bases). The CDR3 totals 12 residues. Germline CDR1 SQVTM, CDR2 ANQGSEA. Trimming shortened V by 4 bases and J by 3 bases, and 9 bases separated the two germline ends. For the CDR3, the DNA is TGCAGCGTTGCGAGACAGGAAGAGACCCAGTACTTC. Translating gives CSVARQEETQYF.

CDR3 in DNA: TGTGCCAGCTCACCTGAGGAGACCCAGTACTTC. It encodes CASSPEETQYF. This chain uses TRBV18 with TRBJ2-5; D unresolved. Per the germline V gene, CDR1 is KGHSH and CDR2 is LQKENI. This CDR3 comprises 11 residues. Trimming took 3 bases from V and 5 from J, leaving 4 bases between them.

This sequence joins TRBV2 and TRBJ2-1, with TRBD1 identical over 8 bases. The CDR3 runs 14 residues. J was trimmed by 4 bases and V by 6 bases; bases with no gene match: 5. CDR1 and CDR2 from the germline V gene are SNHLY and FYNNEI. CDR3 nucleotides: TGTGCCAGCAGAACAGGGGGACTTTACAATGAGCAGTTCTTC. It encodes CASRTGGLYNEQFF.

This sequence joins TRBV7-9 and TRBJ2-1, with 7 bases aligning to TRBD2. This CDR3 comprises 14 residues. With 1 base clipped from V and 7 bases from J, the junction kept 4 bases outside the gene matches. Germline CDR1 is SEHNR and CDR2 is FQNEAQ (reference sequence). CDR3 bases: TGTGCCAGCAGCTTAGGCGGGAGTGGGAATGAGCAGTTCTTC. It yields the protein CASSLGGSGNEQFF.

The V call is TRBV9, the J call TRBJ2-1, with D perhaps matching TRBD1 (6 bases). The CDR3 length is 14 residues. Looked up from germline, CDR1 is SGDLS and CDR2 is YYNGEE. Trimming cost V 2 bases and J 8 bases, with 14 bases left between them. The CDR3 is CASSVRDRIDEQFF. The CDR3 coding sequence is TGTGCCAGCAGCGTCCGAGACAGGATCGATGAGCAGTTCTTC.

This chain links TRBV19 with TRBJ2-3; 10 nucleotides align to TRBD2. Germline trimming cut 3 bases from V and 2 bases from J; bases unmatched to any gene: 11. This CDR3 is 18 amino acids long. CDR1 LNHDA and CDR2 SQIVND come from the germline V gene (reference sequence). CDR3 region: CASSMVSGGMLDTDTQYF. CDR3 sequence (DNA): TGTGCCAGTAGTATGGTTAGCGGGGGGATGCTTGACACAGATACGCAGTATTTT.